This T cell receptor beta chain was documented in a study of CD8+CD57+ T cells in acquired aplastic anemia. Overall study: Each DNA sample taken from sorted CD4+ and CD8+ cells came to approximately 3.2 ug on average.

Study results and caveats: Found in both controls and patients were around 31 CD8+ CDR3 sequences.

The sample holds many counts of this clonotype. Its antigen remains unidentified. Investigators profiled TCR beta VDJ and CDR3 from genomic DNA template. TCRdb ran MiXCR on the reads and lists one entry per CDR3 protein. The repertoire consists of around 170,000 distinct CDR3 sequences, with nearly 50% occurring once and the leading ten covering 9.7%. Patients included in sequencing had previously demonstrated CD8+CD57+ cell expansion by flow cytometry. Patients, without exception, had severe acquired aplastic anemia. Blood samples were obtained from patients who had received no prior therapy. Trimming took off 4 bases at V and 3 bases at J, with 13 bases between the two ends. The germline V gene has CDR1 SGHTS and CDR2 YDEGEE. The CDR3 spans 14 residues.

The sample consisted of sorted CD4+, CD8+, or CD8+CD57+ T cells (not recorded which) from PBMCs. The chain carries TRBV5-8 and TRBJ1-1; D ambiguous. The TCR comes from a human donor with aplastic anemia. In DNA, the CDR3 is TGTGCCAGCAGCAGCGCGGGCGGCGACACTGAAGCTTTCTTT. Translation gives CASSSAGGDTEAFF.